These 6 T cell receptor beta chains came from one sample sequenced in a study of chemoradiotherapy in HPV16-positive cancers. Using immunoSEQ multiplex PCR, the repertoire was profiled, and TCRdb retains in-frame clones only, with some absent. The sample has about 68,000 clones, approximately 91% seen once. Specimen: blood, collected from a patient who underwent chemoradiotherapy. All receptors derive from a human donor with HPV-associated anogenital cancer.

The V and J genes are TRBV6-5 and TRBJ1-5, with D unclear. V lost 5 bases and J lost 5, with 1 base in between. CDR1 MNHEY and CDR2 SVGAGI come from the germline V gene. CDR3 size: 10 residues. The CDR3 loop is CASSDQPQHF. The CDR3, as DNA: TGTGCCAGCAGTGATCAGCCCCAGCATTTT.

The chain joins TRBV28 to TRBJ1-2, with 9 bases that match TRBD1. Per the germline V gene, CDR1 is MDHEN and CDR2 is SYDVKM. The CDR3 has 13 amino acids. With 7 bases clipped from V and 4 bases from J, the junction kept 4 bases outside the gene matches. The CDR3 protein is CASTPGQGYGYTF. The CDR3 DNA is TGTGCCAGCACTCCGGGACAGGGCTATGGCTACACCTTC.

The genes are TRBV19 and TRBJ2-3; 7 bases match TRBD1. CDR1 is LNHDA, CDR2 SQIVND, per germline (reference sequence). The V and J ends lost 6 bases and 4 bases, in that order; junction bases with no gene match: 10. This CDR3 is built from 15 residues. CDR3 region: CASRLVRGRPDTQYF. The CDR3 nucleotides are TGTGCCAGTAGGCTGGTGAGGGGGCGCCCAGATACGCAGTATTTT.

This clone was seen a few times. J is TRBJ1-1 and V is TRBV7-2; D remains unclear. In germline, CDR1 is SGHTA, CDR2 FQGNSA. The ends were cut back, 5 bases at V and 0 bases at J, with 10 bases in the middle. The CDR3 spans 14 residues. The CDR3 DNA is TGTGCCAGCAGCATACTGACACTGAACACTGAAGCTTTCTTT. Protein: CASSILTLNTEAFF.

The chain employs TRBV30 and TRBJ1-2; maybe TRBD1 (5 bases). CDR3 length: 14 amino acids. Trimming removed 4 bases from V and 2 bases from J, with 14 bases in between. Germline lookup yields CDR1 GTSNPN and CDR2 SVGIG (reference sequence). As DNA, the CDR3 is TGTGCCTGGAACCTCCAGGGCCGAAACTATGGCTACACCTTC. Translating it yields CAWNLQGRNYGYTF. The variable domain in full, with the rest retrieved from reference TRBV30 and TRBJ1-2, is SQTIHQWPATLVQPVGSPLSLECTVEGTSNPNLYWYRQAAGRGLQLLFYSVGIGQISSEVPQNLSASRPQDRQFILSSKKLLLSDSGFYLCAWNLQGRNYGYTFGSGTRLTVV.

The chain uses TRBV10-3 and TRBJ1-1; D unresolved. Trimming pared 0 bases from V and 0 bases from J, leaving 11 bases between. The V gene's germline CDR1 is ENHRY and CDR2 SYGVKD. CDR3 length: 16 residues. The CDR3 sequence: CAISESQLFMNTEAFF. Written as DNA, the CDR3 is TGTGCCATCAGTGAGTCGCAGCTTTTTATGAACACTGAAGCTTTCTTT.